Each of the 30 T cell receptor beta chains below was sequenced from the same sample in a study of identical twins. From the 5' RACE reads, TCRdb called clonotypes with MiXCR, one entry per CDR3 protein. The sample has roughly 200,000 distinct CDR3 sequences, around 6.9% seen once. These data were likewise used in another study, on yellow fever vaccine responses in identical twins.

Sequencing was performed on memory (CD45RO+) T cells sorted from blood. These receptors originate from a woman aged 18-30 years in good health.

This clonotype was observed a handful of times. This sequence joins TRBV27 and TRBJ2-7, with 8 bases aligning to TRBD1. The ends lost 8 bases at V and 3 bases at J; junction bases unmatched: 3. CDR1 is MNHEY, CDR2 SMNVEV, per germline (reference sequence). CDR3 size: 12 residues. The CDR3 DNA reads TGTGCCAGCCGGGACAGGAGCTACGAGCAGTACTTC. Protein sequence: CASRDRSYEQYF.

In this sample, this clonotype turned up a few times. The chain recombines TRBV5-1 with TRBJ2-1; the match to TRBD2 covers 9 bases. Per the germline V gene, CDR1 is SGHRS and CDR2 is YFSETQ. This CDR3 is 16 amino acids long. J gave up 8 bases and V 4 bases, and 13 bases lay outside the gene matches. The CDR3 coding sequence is TGCGCCAGCAGCCCAGCCGGGACTAGCACCCCTCATGAGCAGTTCTTC. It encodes CASSPAGTSTPHEQFF.

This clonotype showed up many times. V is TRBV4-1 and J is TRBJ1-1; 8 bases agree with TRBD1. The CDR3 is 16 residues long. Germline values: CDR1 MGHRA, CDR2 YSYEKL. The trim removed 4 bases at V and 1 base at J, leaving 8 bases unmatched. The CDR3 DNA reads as TGCGCCAGCAGCCCGGGGGGACAGGCAAAGAACACTGAAGCTTTCTTT. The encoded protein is CASSPGGQAKNTEAFF.

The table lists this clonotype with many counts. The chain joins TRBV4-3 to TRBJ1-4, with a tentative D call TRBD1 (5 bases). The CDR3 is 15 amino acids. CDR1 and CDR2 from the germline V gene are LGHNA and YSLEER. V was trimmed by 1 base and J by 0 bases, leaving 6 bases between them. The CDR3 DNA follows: TGCGCCAGCAGCCAAGGGGGGTCAACTAATGAAAAACTGTTTTTT. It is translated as CASSQGGSTNEKLFF.

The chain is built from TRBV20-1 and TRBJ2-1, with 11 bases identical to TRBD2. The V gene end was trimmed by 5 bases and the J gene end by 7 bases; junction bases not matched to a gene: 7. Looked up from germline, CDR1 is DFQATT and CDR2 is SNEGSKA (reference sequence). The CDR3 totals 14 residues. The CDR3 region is CSAVPLAGANEQFF. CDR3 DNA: TGCAGTGCTGTCCCACTAGCGGGAGCTAATGAGCAGTTCTTC.

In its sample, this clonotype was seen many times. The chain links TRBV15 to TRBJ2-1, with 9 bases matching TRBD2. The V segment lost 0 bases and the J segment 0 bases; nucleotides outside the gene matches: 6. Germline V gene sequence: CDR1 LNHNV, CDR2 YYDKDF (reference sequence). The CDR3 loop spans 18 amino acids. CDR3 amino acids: CATSRDRTSVNSYNEQFF. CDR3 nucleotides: TGTGCCACCAGCAGAGACCGGACTAGCGTTAACTCCTACAATGAGCAGTTCTTC.

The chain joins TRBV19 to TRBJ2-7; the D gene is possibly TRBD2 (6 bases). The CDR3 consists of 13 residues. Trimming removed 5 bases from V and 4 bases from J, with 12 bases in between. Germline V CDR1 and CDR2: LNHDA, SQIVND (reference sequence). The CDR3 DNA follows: TGTGCCAGTAGTTCGGCGGGGACTTACGAGCAGTACTTC. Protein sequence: CASSSAGTYEQYF.

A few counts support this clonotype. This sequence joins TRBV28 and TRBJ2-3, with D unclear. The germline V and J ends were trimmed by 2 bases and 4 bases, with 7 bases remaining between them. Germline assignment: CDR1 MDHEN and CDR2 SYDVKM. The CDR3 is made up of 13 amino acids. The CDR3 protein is CASSLPQADTQYF. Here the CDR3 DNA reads TGTGCCAGCAGTTTACCACAAGCAGATACGCAGTATTTT.

CDR3 in amino acids: CASTKDDRGPSNEQFF. CDR3 bases: TGTGCCAGCACAAAAGACGACAGGGGCCCGTCCAATGAGCAGTTCTTC. The chain carries TRBV25-1 and TRBJ2-1, with 8 nucleotides matching TRBD1. Germline values: CDR1 MGHDK, CDR2 SYGVNS. This CDR3 has 16 amino acids. V dropped 7 bases and J dropped 6; count of bases not matched to a gene: 14.

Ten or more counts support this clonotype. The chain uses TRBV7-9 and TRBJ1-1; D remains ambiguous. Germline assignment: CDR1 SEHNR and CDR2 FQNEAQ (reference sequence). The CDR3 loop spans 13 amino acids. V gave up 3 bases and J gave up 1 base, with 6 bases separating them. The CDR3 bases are TGTGCCAGCAGCTTTCGACAGAACACTGAAGCTTTCTTT. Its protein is CASSFRQNTEAFF.

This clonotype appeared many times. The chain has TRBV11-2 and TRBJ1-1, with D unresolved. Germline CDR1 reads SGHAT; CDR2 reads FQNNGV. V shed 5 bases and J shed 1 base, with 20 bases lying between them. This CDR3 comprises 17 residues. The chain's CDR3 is CASSTRRPGVRNTEAFF. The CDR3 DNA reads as TGTGCCAGCAGCACCAGGCGCCCCGGGGTGAGGAACACTGAAGCTTTCTTT.

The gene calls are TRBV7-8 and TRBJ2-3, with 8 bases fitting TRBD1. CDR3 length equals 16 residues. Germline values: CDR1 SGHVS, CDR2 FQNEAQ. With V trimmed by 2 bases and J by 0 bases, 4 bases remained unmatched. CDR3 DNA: TGTGCCAGCAGCTTAAGGACAGGGCTTAGCACAGATACGCAGTATTTT. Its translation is CASSLRTGLSTDTQYF.

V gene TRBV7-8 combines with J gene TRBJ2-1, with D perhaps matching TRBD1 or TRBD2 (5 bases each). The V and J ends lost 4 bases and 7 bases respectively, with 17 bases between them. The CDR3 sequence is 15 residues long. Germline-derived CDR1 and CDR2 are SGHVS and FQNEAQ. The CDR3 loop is CASSSPRDRWNEQFF. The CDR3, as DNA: TGTGCCAGCAGCTCCCCCCGGGACCGGTGGAATGAGCAGTTCTTC.

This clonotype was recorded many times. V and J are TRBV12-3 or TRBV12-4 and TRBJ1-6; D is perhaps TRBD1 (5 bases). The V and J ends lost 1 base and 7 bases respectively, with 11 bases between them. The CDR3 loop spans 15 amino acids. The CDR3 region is CASSLGGTANSPLHF. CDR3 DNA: TGTGCCAGCAGTTTAGGCGGGACGGCCAATTCACCCCTCCACTTT.

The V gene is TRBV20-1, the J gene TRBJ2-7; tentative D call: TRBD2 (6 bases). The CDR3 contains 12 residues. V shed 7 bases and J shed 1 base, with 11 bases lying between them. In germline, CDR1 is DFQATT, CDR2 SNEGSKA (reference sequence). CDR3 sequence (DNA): TGCAGTGGGGGAGGTGGGTCCTACGAGCAGTACTTC. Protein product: CSGGGGSYEQYF.

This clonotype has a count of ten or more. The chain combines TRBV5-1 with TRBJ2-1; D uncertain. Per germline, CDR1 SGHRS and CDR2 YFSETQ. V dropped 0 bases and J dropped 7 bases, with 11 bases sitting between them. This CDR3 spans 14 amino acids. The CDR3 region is CASSLVVGINEQFF. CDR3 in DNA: TGCGCCAGCAGCTTGGTGGTTGGTATAAATGAGCAGTTCTTC.

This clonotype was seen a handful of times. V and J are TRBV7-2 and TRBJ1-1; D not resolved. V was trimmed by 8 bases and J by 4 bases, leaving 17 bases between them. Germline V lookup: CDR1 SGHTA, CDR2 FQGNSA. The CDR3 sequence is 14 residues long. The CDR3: CASALLAGGTEAFF. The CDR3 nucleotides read TGTGCCAGCGCCCTTCTTGCGGGAGGCACTGAAGCTTTCTTT.

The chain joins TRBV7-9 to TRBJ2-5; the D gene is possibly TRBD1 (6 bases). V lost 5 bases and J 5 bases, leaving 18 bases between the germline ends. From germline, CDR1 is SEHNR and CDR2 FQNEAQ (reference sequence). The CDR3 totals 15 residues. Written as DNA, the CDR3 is TGTGCCAGCAGCCTCCAGGGGACCTTGGGGGAGACCCAGTACTTC. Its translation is CASSLQGTLGETQYF. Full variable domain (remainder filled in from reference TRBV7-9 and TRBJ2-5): DTGVSQNPRHKITKRGQNVTFRCDPISEHNRLYWYRQTLGQGPEFLTYFQNEAQLEKSRLLSDRFSAERPKGSFSTLEIQRTEQGDSAMYLCASSLQGTLGETQYFGPGTRLLVL.

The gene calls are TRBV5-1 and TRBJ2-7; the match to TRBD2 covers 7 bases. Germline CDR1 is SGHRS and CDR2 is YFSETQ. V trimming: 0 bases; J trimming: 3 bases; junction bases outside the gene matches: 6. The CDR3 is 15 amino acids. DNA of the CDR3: TGCGCCAGCAGCTTGGAGCGGGGAGCAATCTACGAGCAGTACTTC. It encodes CASSLERGAIYEQYF.

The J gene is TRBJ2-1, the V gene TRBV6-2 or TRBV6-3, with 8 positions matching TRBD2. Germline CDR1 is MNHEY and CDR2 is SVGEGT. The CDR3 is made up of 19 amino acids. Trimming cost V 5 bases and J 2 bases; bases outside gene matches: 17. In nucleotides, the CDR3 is TGTGCCAGCAGTATACCTAAGCGGGAGTCCCCCGGACCCTACAATGAGCAGTTCTTC. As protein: CASSIPKRESPGPYNEQFF.

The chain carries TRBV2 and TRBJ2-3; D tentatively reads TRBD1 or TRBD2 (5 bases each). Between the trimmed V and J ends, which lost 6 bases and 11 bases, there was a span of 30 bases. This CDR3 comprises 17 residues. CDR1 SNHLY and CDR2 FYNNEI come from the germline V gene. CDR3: CASSGIGTTSLNFGQYF. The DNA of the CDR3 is TGTGCCAGCAGCGGGATTGGGACCACGTCCTTGAATTTTGGGCAGTATTTT.

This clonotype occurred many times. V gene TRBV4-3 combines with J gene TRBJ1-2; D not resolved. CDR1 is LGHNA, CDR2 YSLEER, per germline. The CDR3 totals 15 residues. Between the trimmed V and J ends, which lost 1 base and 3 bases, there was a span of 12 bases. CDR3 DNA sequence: TGCGCCAGCAGCCAAGGTTTTGGGAGGGACTATGGCTACACCTTC. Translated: CASSQGFGRDYGYTF.

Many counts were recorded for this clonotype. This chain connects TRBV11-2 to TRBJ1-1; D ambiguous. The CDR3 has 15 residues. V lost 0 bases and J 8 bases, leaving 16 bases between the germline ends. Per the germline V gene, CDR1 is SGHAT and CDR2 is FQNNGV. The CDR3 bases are TGTGCCAGCAGCTTAGATGAGGGCAGTTGGGAAGAAGCTTTCTTT. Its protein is CASSLDEGSWEEAFF.

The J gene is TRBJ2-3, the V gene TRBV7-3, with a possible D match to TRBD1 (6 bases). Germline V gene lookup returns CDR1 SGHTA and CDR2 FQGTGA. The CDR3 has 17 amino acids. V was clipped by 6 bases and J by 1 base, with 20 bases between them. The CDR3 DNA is TGTGCCAGCAGGAAAGGACACAGGGAACTAGGCACAGATACGCAGTATTTT. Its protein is CASRKGHRELGTDTQYF.

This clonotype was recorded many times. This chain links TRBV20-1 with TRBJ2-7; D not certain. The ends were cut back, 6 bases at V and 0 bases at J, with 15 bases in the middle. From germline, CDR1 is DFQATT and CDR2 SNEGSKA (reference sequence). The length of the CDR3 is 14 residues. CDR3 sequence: CSAPSQLGSYEQYF. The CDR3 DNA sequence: TGCAGTGCCCCCTCGCAGCTAGGCTCCTACGAGCAGTACTTC.

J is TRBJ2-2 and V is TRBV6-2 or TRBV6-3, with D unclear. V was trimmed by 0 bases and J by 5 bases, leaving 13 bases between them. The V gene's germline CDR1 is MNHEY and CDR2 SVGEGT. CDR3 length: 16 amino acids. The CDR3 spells CASSYSKRDRTGELFF. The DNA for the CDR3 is TGTGCCAGCAGTTACTCCAAAAGGGATCGAACCGGGGAGCTGTTTTTT.

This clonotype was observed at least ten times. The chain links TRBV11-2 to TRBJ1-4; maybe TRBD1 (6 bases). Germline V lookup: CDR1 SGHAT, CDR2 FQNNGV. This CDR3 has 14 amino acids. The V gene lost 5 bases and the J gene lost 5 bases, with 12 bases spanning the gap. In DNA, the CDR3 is TGTGCCAGCAGCCCAGGACAGCCGAATGAAAAACTGTTTTTT. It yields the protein CASSPGQPNEKLFF.

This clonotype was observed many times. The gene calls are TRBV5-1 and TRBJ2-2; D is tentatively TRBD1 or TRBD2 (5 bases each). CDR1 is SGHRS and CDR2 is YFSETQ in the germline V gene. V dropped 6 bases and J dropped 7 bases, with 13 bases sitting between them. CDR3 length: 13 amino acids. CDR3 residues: CASTLTADGELFF. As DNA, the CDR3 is TGCGCCAGCACCCTGACAGCGGACGGGGAGCTGTTTTTT.

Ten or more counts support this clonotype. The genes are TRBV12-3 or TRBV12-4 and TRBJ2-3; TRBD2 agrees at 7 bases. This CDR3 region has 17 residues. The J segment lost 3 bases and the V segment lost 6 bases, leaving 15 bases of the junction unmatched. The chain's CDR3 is CASSQRFGGRGTDTQYF. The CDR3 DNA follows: TGTGCCAGCAGCCAACGATTTGGCGGGAGAGGGACAGATACGCAGTATTTT.

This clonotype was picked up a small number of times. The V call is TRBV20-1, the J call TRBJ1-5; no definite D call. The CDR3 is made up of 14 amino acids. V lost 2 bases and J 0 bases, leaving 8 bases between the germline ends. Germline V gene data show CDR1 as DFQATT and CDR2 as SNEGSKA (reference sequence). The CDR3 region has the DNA TGCAGTGCTAGAAAAGAATATAGCAATCAGCCCCAGCATTTT. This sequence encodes CSARKEYSNQPQHF.